These 4 T cell receptor beta chains share one sample of origin, sequenced in a study of T-cell memory formation after mild COVID-19. From the 5' RACE reads, TCRdb called clonotypes with MiXCR, one entry per CDR3 protein. The top ten hold about 4% of the sample, which has roughly 250,000 distinct CDR3 sequences, 16% seen once. The sequenced material came from PBMCs or a T cell subset sorted from them (not recorded which). Source of these receptors: a man younger than 35 who had mild COVID-19 (a few samples of this study predate the infection). Cell type and time point are not known.

This clonotype has just a few counts. The V and J genes are TRBV7-6 and TRBJ2-6; a weak D match, TRBD2 (6 bases). The CDR3 is made up of 16 amino acids. Trimming removed 0 bases at V and 2 bases at J, with 8 bases between. The germline gives CDR1 SGHVS, CDR2 FNYEAQ. The CDR3, as DNA: TGTGCCAGCAGCTTAGCGGGCGGGGCTGGGGCCAACGTCCTGACTTTC. Protein sequence: CASSLAGGAGANVLTF.

The chain combines TRBV24-1 with TRBJ2-1, with D unclear. V was cut by 0 bases and J by 2 bases, with 7 bases left in between. The CDR3 runs 15 residues. Germline V gene data show CDR1 as KGHDR and CDR2 as SFDVKD. As DNA, the CDR3 is TGTGCCACCAGTGATTTGCAAGGACCCTACAATGAGCAGTTCTTC. Amino acid sequence: CATSDLQGPYNEQFF.

The chain carries TRBV27 and TRBJ1-2; TRBD1 is a possible D gene (5 bases). Germline-derived CDR1 and CDR2 are MNHEY and SMNVEV (reference sequence). V lost 2 bases and J 10 bases, leaving 20 bases between the germline ends. This CDR3 has 15 amino acids. CDR3 loop: CASSLTPPRASDYTF. CDR3 sequence (DNA): TGTGCCAGCAGTTTAACCCCACCCAGGGCTTCTGACTACACCTTC.

This clonotype was seen only a few times. The chain has TRBV5-1 and TRBJ2-3; D ambiguous. Germline V CDR1 and CDR2: SGHRS, YFSETQ. Between the trimmed V and J ends, which lost 4 bases and 0 bases, there was a span of 6 bases. The CDR3 runs 13 residues. The CDR3 loop is CASSRASTDTQYF. Written as DNA, the CDR3 is TGCGCCAGCAGCAGGGCCAGCACAGATACGCAGTATTTT.